A selection of T cell receptor beta chains follows, all from one sample in a study of early T cells in non-severe SARS-CoV-2 infection. TCRdb reprocessed the 5' RACE reads with MiXCR, giving one entry per CDR3 protein. The table has over 50,000 distinct CDR3 sequences, 10% to 13% seen once; the top ten hold about 1.7%. Input material: whole blood. The origin of the receptors is an adult who was a healthcare worker with PCR-confirmed SARS-CoV-2 infection or an uninfected control (not recorded which). Both conserved end residues are part of each CDR3. D genes are given only for firm matches. Size is stated for part of the rows, as once, few or many counts, or as a class when the clone is expanded.

TRBJ2-6	-	-	TRBV5-1	CASSFRDGANVLTF	TGCGCCAGCAGCTTTAGGGATGGGGCCAACGTCCTGACTTTC
TRBJ2-3	TRBD2	-	TRBV9	CASSARPRLAGGTDTQYF	TGTGCCAGCAGCGCCCGTCCCAGACTAGCGGGGGGCACAGATACGCAGTATTTT
TRBJ2-7	-	once	TRBV19	CASSIVGDGSYEQYF	TGTGCCAGTAGTATAGTCGGGGACGGATCCTACGAGCAGTACTTC
TRBJ2-2	-	-	TRBV12-3/TRBV12-4	CASSFSGSNTGELFF	TGTGCCAGCAGTTTCTCAGGGTCGAACACCGGGGAGCTGTTTTTT
TRBJ2-5	TRBD2	many	TRBV29-1	CSVEGLARQETQYF	TGCAGCGTTGAAGGACTAGCGAGACAAGAGACCCAGTACTTC
TRBJ2-7	-	many	TRBV5-8	CASSFYGHEQYF	TGTGCCAGCAGCTTTTATGGGCACGAGCAGTACTTC
TRBJ2-7	-	many	TRBV10-3	CAAKPGTEGEQYF	TGTGCCGCCAAGCCCGGGACCGAGGGGGAGCAGTACTTC
TRBJ1-2	TRBD1	-	TRBV6-5	CASSSQPGQGASGYTF	TGTGCCAGCAGTTCGCAACCGGGACAGGGGGCCTCTGGCTACACCTTC
TRBJ1-6	-	many	TRBV20-1	CSARGSSSYNSPLHF	TGCAGTGCTAGAGGCAGCAGCTCCTATAATTCACCCCTCCACTTT
TRBJ2-7	-	few	TRBV7-7	CASSLSDGAHYEQYF	TGTGCTAGCAGCTTATCGGACGGAGCCCACTACGAGCAGTACTTC
TRBJ2-5	TRBD2	many	TRBV14	CASSQTSAYVKETQYF	TGTGCCAGCAGCCAAACTAGCGCCTACGTGAAAGAGACCCAGTACTTC